This T cell receptor beta chain was sequenced in a study of T cell responses to AZD1222 COVID-19 vaccine. General observations from the study: Clonal diversity was possibly underestimated; the donors were predominantly white British and more often female. Epitopes outside B.1.351 and B.1.1.7 mutated regions reportedly drew nearly half of spike TCRs.

The CDR3 sequence is 14 residues long. Germline CDR1 reads WSHSY; CDR2 reads SAAADI. The V gene lost 4 bases and the J gene lost 5 bases, with 14 bases spanning the gap. The assay was immunoSEQ multiplex PCR, and TCRdb's table has in-frame clones only and misses some. The repertoire holds over 110,000 clones, roughly 90% seen once, with 1.5% to 2% in the top ten. To note about this clone: The antigen is not known.

This chain connects TRBV10-2 to TRBJ1-2, with D possibly being TRBD1 (5 bases). The sequences come from peripheral blood, collected 28 days after the second AZD1222 dose. This TCR came from an adult who received the AZD1222 COVID-19 vaccine. The CDR3 reads CASSGTSYGYGYTF. The DNA for the CDR3 is TGCGCCAGCAGTGGGACATCCTACGGGTATGGCTACACCTTC.